This T cell receptor (beta chain) was identified during a study of PD-1 blockade in classical Hodgkin lymphoma. About this clone itself: Its antigen remains unknown.

Germline assignment: CDR1 SQVTM and CDR2 ANQGSEA. V was clipped by 3 bases and J by 4 bases, with 9 bases between them. The CDR3 runs 13 residues. Clones were sequenced by immunoSEQ multiplex PCR, and TCRdb holds only the in-frame ones, with some missing. This sample has 6,800 or so clones, with 60% to 85% found just once. Points from the study as a whole: Complete responders had baseline diversity similar to newly diagnosed patients. A reduction in baseline TCR diversity was reportedly seen in newly diagnosed patients relative to healthy donors. CD8+ TCR diversity did not rise significantly by C4D1, unlike CD4+.

There was relapse after autologous stem cell transplantation in every patient, and there was variation in brentuximab vedotin exposure. The sequence was obtained from a human donor with classical Hodgkin lymphoma. This chain joins TRBV29-1 and TRBJ2-2, with D possibly matching TRBD1 (6 bases). The specimen comprised peripheral blood mononuclear cells (PBMCs), sampled before the second cycle of nivolumab. Written as DNA, the CDR3 is TGCAGCGTTGATTTGGACAGCACCGGGGAGCTGTTTTTT. Its protein is CSVDLDSTGELFF.